A selection of T cell receptor beta chains follows, all from one sample in a study of CD8+ T cells in alopecia areata. Produced via immunoSEQ multiplex PCR; TCRdb's table is partial and in-frame only. The sample has approximately 280,000 clones, roughly 50% seen once. The material sequenced was CD4+ T cells sorted from blood, taken at week 24, from a patient treated with tofacitinib. These receptors came from a human donor with alopecia areata. The CDR3 runs from the conserved cysteine through the conserved F or W. Clone size is shown for a subset of rows, as once, few, many or a class of expanded clone.

>few|TRBV7-9
CASSLTGVGEKLFF
>many|TRBV6-6
CATEPGHSLQETQYF
>NA|TRBV18
CASSKTVSNYEQYF
>NA|TRBV5-1
CASCHLDSLNEKLFF
>many|TRBV9
CASSVGLDTQYF
>NA|TRBV5-1
CASRGQGQSQETQYF
>NA|TRBV10-3
CAISTPGLAVYNEQFF
>few|TRBV29-1
CSVGGGGKDTQYF
>NA|TRBV14
CASSQDRLGYTF
>NA|TRBV20-1
CSAKGRGHF
>few|TRBV25-1
CASRTTSGANVLTF
>few|TRBV29-1
CSVGPGPLPKTQYF
>NA|TRBV23-1
CASSRQGLSTDTQYF
>NA|TRBV14
CASSQLTAGGHYNEQFF
>few|TRBV7-2
CASSLDRDSASYEQYF
>few|TRBV7-2
CASTLGTRGRAETQYF
>NA|TRBV30
CAWSSTLGGGQETQYF
>NA|TRBV2
CASTSYRGEAPLHF
>NA|TRBV4-3
CASSQLQGENSPLHF
>few|TRBV6-1
CASIKAGLMSYEQYF
>NA|TRBV18
CASSPARTGFKTQYF
>NA|TRBV2
CASSEQGQGFGYTF
>NA|TRBV5-1
CASSPRYQETQYF
>NA|TRBV7-9
CASSLASGGRNSGANVLTF
>NA|TRBV9
CASSVAAGGRDTQYF
>NA|TRBV7-2
CASSSLGTFNTEAFF
>once|TRBV29-1
CSTRGAVGLDTQYF
>NA|TRBV5-1
CASSLGSGGRDTQYF
>NA|TRBV29-1
CSVSLSSYEQYF
>NA|TRBV30
CAWSVRRSYNEQFF
>few|TRBV2
CASSERTTRNTGELFF
>NA|TRBV20-1
CSTGREETQYF
>NA|TRBV29-1
CSERTASTDTQYF
>NA|TRBV6-4
CASMKAFF
>NA|TRBV7-9
CASSLDSGTSGSTDTQYF
>NA|TRBV29-1
CSVFYEQYF
>few|TRBV23-1
CASSQSTNEQFF
>NA|TRBV5-4
CASSLEVLAGDTQYF
>NA|TRBV25-1
CASSESRIIETQYF
>once|TRBV4-2
CASSQDASNEQFF
>few|TRBV30
CAWSPGLGTNNEQFF
>few|TRBV28
CASSLTATGTAYF
>NA|TRBV6-5
CASSYSLGHSYGYTF
>NA|TRBV30
CAWKGTNYGYTF
>NA|TRBV7-6
CASSSPFSGANVLTF
>NA|TRBV2
CASTGLGSYEQYF
>NA|TRBV18
CASSREQGAPGELFF
>NA|TRBV4-2
CASSPRGGRSGGGAETQYF
>once|TRBV2
CASRTDQETQYF
>NA|TRBV5-1
CASSLGEGRTEAFF
>once|TRBV12-5
CASGWDRGTDTQYF
>NA|TRBV13
CASSGLAQETQYF
>once|TRBV18
CASSPLPDDYGYTF
>NA|TRBV30
CAWSDTTEAFF
>NA|TRBV15
CATSRRGLTTAGYTF
>NA|TRBV6-1
CASVTGTDYEQYF
>NA|TRBV30
CAWSVPTGGAGNEKLFF
>NA|TRBV28
CASSSPLLAVQETQYF
>few|TRBV2
CASRSISNQPQHF
>NA|TRBV29-1
CSVETSGAYNEQFF